These 8 T cell receptor beta chains share one sample of origin, sequenced in a study of regulatory T cells in long-lasting Graves disease. Described time point: newly diagnosed GD, antithyroid drugs for less than 3 months. Following extraction of RNA from PBMCs, that RNA was used to make the TCR library. Sequencing libraries for TCR beta were prepared with iRepertoire HTBI primers and Arm-PCR of CDR3 regions. MiXCR, run by TCRdb on the multiplex PCR reads, gives a single entry per CDR3 protein. The sample includes roughly 410,000 distinct CDR3 sequences, approximately 16% seen only once; the top ten take roughly 7.7%. The same specimen was also included in a second study, on T cells in Graves' hyperthyroidism and ophthalmopathy.

Sequences were derived from peripheral blood mononuclear cells (PBMCs), sampled at new diagnosis, from a patient treated with antithyroid drugs. These receptors were collected from a woman aged 40 to 50 with Graves disease.

The chain joins TRBV7-9 to TRBJ2-2; 14 bases fit TRBD2. From germline, CDR1 is SEHNR and CDR2 FQNEAQ (reference sequence). The CDR3 length is 18 residues. V was pared by 3 bases and J by 5 bases, with 8 bases of the junction left unmatched. For the CDR3, the DNA is TGTGCCAGCAGCTTTCCGACTAGCGGGAGGGCCAATACCGGGGAGCTGTTTTTT. It codes for CASSFPTSGRANTGELFF.

This clonotype appeared many times. This rearrangement joins TRBV20-1 to TRBJ2-3; TRBD2 agrees at 7 bases. Trimming at V came to 4 bases and at J to 1 base, leaving 8 bases not matched to a gene. Per germline, CDR1 DFQATT and CDR2 SNEGSKA (reference sequence). The CDR3 consists of 15 residues. This chain's CDR3 is CSAMRERGGTDTQYF. The CDR3 bases are TGCAGTGCTATGCGGGAGAGAGGGGGCACAGATACGCAGTATTTT.

Only one count was recorded for this clonotype. At one end, the junction sequence differs from germline, possibly due to a read error. The chain couples TRBV3-1 to TRBJ1-5, with TRBD1 as a possible D gene (6 bases). From germline, CDR1 is LGHDT and CDR2 YNNKEL (reference sequence). CDR3 size: 14 residues. CDR3 bases: TGTGCCAGCAGCCCCGGGGACAATAATCAGCCCCAGCACTTT. Residues: CASSPGDNNQPQHF. Based on the CDR3 plus reference TRBV3-1 and TRBJ1-5, the full variable domain is DTAVSQTPKYLVTQMGNDKSIKCEQNLGHDTMYWYKQDSKKFLKIMFSYNNKELIINETVPNRFSPKSPDKAHLNLHINSLELGDSAVYFCASSPGDNNQPQHFGDGTRLSIL.

The chain has TRBV30 and TRBJ2-2; tentative D call: TRBD1 (5 bases). The CDR3 is 13 residues long. Per the germline V gene, CDR1 is GTSNPN and CDR2 is SVGIG (reference sequence). V lost 2 bases to trimming and J lost 1 base, with 5 bases between them. CDR3 amino acids: CAWSRGNTGELFF. DNA of the CDR3: TGTGCCTGGAGTAGGGGGAACACCGGGGAGCTGTTTTTT.

Notes on this clonotype: Being one base from a much bigger clone, this may be a read error. The rearrangement links TRBV18 to TRBJ2-5; 8 bases map to TRBD1. With V trimmed by 3 bases and J by 3 bases, 3 bases remained unmatched. The CDR3 loop spans 14 amino acids. Germline CDR1 is KGHSH and CDR2 is LQKENI. The CDR3, as DNA: TGTGCCAGCTCACCGGTACAGGGGGAAGAGACCCAGTACTTC. Amino acid sequence: CASSPVQGEETQYF.

As regards this clonotype: This sequence may be a read error, since a much larger clone differs from it by one base. Here the CDR3 omits its conserved ending phenylalanine or tryptophan, so a read error is the likely source. The V and J genes are TRBV6-6 and TRBJ2-7; 11 bases align to TRBD2. This CDR3 spans 16 amino acids. V lost 0 bases and J lost 5; bases outside the gene matches: 6. CDR1 and CDR2 from the germline V gene are MNHNY and SVGAGI (reference sequence). The CDR3 bases are TGTGCCAGCAGTTACTCGACTAGCGGGAAGTCCCACGAGCAGTACCTC. It translates to CASSYSTSGKSHEQYL.

The rearrangement uses TRBV12-3 or TRBV12-4 and TRBJ2-5; 7 bases agree with TRBD1. V lost 6 bases and J lost 5; bases outside the gene matches: 6. The CDR3 runs to 13 residues. CDR3 bases: TGTGCCAGCAGGCCAGGGGGTGGGGAGACCCAGTACTTC. It encodes CASRPGGGETQYF.

This clonotype was seen ten or more times. The chain is built from TRBV27 and TRBJ2-2, with D uncertain. V lost 3 bases and J 5 bases, leaving 7 bases between the germline ends. This CDR3 has 13 residues. Germline V CDR1 and CDR2: MNHEY, SMNVEV (reference sequence). CDR3 DNA sequence: TGTGCCAGCAGTTTTTTACCTACCGGGGAGCTGTTTTTT. It yields the protein CASSFLPTGELFF.